This entry is about one TCR beta chain. The antigen remains unidentified. Assay: immunoSEQ multiplex PCR; the TCRdb copy retains only in-frame clones and omits some. The sample includes a few hundred thousand clones, 88% of them seen just once. This specimen belongs to a study of cytomegalovirus exposure and HLA in healthy donors. Whole-study results and caveats: One later analysis, an examination of the 90 to 150 validation repertoires, found that first-cohort TCR clusters tended to co-occur in them.

CDR1 SNHLY and CDR2 FYNNEI come from the germline V gene. V lost 5 bases to trimming and J lost 0 bases, with 10 bases between them. The CDR3 contains 14 residues. The clonotype was recovered from a woman aged 18-29 years in good health and CMV-seronegative. The chain couples TRBV2 to TRBJ1-2; D gene ambiguous. Sequencing was done on a sample of PBMCs. The CDR3 here is CASSQDWSNYGYTF. The CDR3 DNA follows: TGTGCCAGCAGTCAGGACTGGTCTAACTATGGCTACACCTTC.